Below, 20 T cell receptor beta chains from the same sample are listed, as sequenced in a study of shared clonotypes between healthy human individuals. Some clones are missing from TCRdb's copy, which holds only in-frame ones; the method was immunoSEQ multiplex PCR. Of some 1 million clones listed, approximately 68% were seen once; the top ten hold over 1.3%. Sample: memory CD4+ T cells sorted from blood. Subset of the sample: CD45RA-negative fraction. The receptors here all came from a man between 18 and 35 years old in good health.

The CDR3 DNA reads TGCAGCGCAACAGGGACCACAGATACGCAGTATTTT. Protein product: CSATGTTDTQYF. This chain links TRBV29-1 with TRBJ2-3; weak D call: TRBD1 (6 bases). The CDR3 loop spans 12 amino acids. Trimming left V 7 bases short and J 2 bases short, with 10 bases between. The germline CDR1 and CDR2 sequences are SQVTM and ANQGSEA.

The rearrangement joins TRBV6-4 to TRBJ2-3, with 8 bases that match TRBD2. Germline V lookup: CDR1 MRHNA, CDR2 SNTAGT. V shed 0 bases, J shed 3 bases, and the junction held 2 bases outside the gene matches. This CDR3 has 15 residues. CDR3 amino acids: CASSDSPGGTDTQYF. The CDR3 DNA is TGTGCCAGCAGTGACTCGCCGGGGGGGACAGATACGCAGTATTTT.

The CDR3 loop is CASSLRTGDGYTF. CDR3 in DNA: TGTGCCAGCAGTTTACGGACGGGGGATGGCTACACCTTC. The V and J genes are TRBV27 and TRBJ1-2, with D maybe TRBD1 (5 bases). Germline-derived CDR1 and CDR2 are MNHEY and SMNVEV (reference sequence). The CDR3 sequence is 13 residues long. With 2 bases removed from V and 6 bases from J, the gap between germline ends came to 10 bases.

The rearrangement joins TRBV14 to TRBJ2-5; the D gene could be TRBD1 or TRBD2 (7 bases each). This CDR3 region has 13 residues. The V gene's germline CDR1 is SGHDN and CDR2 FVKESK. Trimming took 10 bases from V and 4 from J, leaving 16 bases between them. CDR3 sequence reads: CATATGRGETQYF. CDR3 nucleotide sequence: TGTGCCACCGCGACAGGGAGGGGAGAGACCCAGTACTTC.

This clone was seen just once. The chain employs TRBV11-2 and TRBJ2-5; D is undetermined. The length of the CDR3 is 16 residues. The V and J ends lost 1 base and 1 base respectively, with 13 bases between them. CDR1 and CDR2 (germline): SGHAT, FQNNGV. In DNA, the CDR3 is TGTGCCAGCAGCTTAGGGTCGAAGGGCGTCCAAGAGACCCAGTACTTC. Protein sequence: CASSLGSKGVQETQYF.

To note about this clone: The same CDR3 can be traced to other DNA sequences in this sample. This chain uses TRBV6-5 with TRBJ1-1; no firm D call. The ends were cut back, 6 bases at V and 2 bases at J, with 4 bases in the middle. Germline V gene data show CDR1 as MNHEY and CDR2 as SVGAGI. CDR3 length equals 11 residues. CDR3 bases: TGTGCCAGCAGGGTAAACACTGAAGCTTTCTTT. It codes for CASRVNTEAFF.

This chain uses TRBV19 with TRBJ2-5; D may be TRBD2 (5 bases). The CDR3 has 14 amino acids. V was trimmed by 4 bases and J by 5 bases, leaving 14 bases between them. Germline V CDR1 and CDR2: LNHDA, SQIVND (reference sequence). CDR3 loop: CASSTGRREETQYF. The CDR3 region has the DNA TGTGCCAGTAGTACCGGACGTAGGGAGGAGACCCAGTACTTC.

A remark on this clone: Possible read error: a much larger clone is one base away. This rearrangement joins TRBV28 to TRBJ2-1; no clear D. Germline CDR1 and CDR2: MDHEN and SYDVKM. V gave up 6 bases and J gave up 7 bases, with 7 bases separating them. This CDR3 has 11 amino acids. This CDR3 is CASSVRNEQFF. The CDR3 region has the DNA TGTGCCAGCAGCGTTAGAAATGAGCAGTTCTTC.

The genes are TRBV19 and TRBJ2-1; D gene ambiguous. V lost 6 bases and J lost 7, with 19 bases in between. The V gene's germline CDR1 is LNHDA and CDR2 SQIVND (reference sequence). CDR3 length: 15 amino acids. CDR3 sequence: CASRTLGGDVNEQFF. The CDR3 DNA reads TGTGCCAGTAGGACCTTGGGCGGCGACGTGAATGAGCAGTTCTTC.

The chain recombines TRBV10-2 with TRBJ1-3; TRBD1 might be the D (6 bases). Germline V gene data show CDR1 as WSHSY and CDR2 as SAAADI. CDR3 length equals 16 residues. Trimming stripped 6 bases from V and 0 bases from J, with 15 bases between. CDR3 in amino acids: CASSPRTDRSGNTIYF. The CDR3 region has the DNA TGCGCCAGCAGCCCTAGGACAGACCGCTCTGGAAACACCATATATTTT.

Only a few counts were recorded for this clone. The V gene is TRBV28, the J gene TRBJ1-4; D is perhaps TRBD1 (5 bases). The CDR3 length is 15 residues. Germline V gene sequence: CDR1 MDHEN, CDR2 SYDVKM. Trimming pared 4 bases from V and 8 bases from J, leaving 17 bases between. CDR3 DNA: TGTGCCAGCAGTTCGGGGGGTGTTGAATGGGAAAAACTGTTTTTT. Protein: CASSSGGVEWEKLFF.

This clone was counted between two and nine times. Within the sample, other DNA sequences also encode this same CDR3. As DNA, the CDR3 is TGTGCCAGCAGCCCGGGACAGTTCCAAGAGACCCAGTACTTC. Translation gives CASSPGQFQETQYF. The chain recombines TRBV9 with TRBJ2-5; TRBD1 aligns across 7 bases. After removal of 4 bases from V and 1 base from J, the junction contained 4 bases not matched to a gene. CDR1 SGDLS and CDR2 YYNGEE come from the germline V gene. The CDR3 extends over 14 amino acids.

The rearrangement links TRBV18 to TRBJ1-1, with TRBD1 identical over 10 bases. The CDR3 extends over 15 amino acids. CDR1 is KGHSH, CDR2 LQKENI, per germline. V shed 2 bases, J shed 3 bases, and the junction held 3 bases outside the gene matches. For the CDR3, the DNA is TGTGCCAGCTCACCAGGGACAGGGGATTACACTGAAGCTTTCTTT. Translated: CASSPGTGDYTEAFF.

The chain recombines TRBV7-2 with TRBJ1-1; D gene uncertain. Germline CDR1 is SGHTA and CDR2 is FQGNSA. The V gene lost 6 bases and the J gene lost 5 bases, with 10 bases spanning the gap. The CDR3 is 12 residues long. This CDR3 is CASSVYPTEAFF. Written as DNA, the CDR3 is TGTGCCAGCAGTGTTTATCCGACTGAAGCTTTCTTT.

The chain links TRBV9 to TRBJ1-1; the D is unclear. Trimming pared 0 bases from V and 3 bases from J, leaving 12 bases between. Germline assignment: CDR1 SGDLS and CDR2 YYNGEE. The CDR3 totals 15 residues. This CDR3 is CASSVGGVSHTEAFF. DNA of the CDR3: TGTGCCAGCAGCGTAGGCGGGGTGAGTCACACTGAAGCTTTCTTT.

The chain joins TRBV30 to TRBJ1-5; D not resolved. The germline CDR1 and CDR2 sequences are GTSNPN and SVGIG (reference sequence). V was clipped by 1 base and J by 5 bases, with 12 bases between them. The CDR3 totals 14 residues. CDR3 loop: CAWSGGGEHQPQHF. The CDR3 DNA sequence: TGTGCCTGGAGTGGCGGCGGGGAGCATCAGCCCCAGCATTTT.

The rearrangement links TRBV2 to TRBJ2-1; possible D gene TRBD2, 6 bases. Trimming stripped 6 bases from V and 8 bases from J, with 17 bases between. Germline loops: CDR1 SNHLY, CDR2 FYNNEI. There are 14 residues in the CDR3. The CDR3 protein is CASSVGAPGDEQFF. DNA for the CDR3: TGTGCCAGCAGCGTTGGCGCACCGGGGGATGAGCAGTTCTTC.

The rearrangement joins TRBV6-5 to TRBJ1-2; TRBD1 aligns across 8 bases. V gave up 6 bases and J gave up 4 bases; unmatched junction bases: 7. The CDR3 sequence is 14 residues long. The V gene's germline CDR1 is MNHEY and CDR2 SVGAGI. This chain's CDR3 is CASSPPGQAYGYTF. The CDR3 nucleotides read TGTGCCAGCAGCCCTCCGGGACAGGCCTATGGCTACACCTTC.

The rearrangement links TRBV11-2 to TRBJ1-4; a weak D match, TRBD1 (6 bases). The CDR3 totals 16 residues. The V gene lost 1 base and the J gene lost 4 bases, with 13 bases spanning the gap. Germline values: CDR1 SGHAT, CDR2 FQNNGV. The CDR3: CASSLGGGPGNEKLFF. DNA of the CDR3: TGTGCCAGCAGCTTAGGCGGGGGGCCGGGTAATGAAAAACTGTTTTTT.

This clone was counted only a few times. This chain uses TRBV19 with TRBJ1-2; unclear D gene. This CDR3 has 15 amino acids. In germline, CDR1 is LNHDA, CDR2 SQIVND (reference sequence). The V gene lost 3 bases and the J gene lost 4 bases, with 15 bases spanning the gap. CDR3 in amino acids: CASSIRTQALYGYTF. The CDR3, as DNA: TGTGCCAGTAGTATCCGGACCCAGGCACTCTATGGCTACACCTTC.